Listed here are 18 T cell receptor beta chains from one sample, sequenced in a study of tumor-infiltrating lymphocytes in primary liver carcinoma. The authors made TCR beta cDNA from 500 ng total RNA with a constant-region primer. Generation of the TCR beta libraries relied on three nested multiplex PCR rounds using slightly modified ARM-PCR. With TRBV1-TRBV30 forward primers and a C-beta reverse primer, the first two PCR rounds were run for 10 to 11 cycles each. TCRdb re-called the multiplex PCR reads with MiXCR, one entry per CDR3 protein. Here the sample spans roughly 20,000 distinct CDR3 sequences, roughly 80% being singletons. Total RNA and DNA came together from about 21-30 mg of bulk tissue without cell sorting. Sequencing was done on a sample of liver tumor tissue from sampling region 4. Subset noted: tumor region T4, right-lateral pole. These receptor sequences come from a young woman with primary liver carcinoma and hepatitis B virus infection.

About this clonotype: At one of its ends the junction is not consistent with the germline gene, which may arise from a read error. The chain uses TRBV6-1 and TRBJ2-1; possibly TRBD2 for D (6 bases). The CDR3 sequence is 14 residues long. Germline CDR1 MNHNS, CDR2 SASEGT. CDR3 in amino acids: CASTPGADYNEQFF. The CDR3 DNA reads TGTGCCAGCACCCCGGGAGCAGATTACAATGAGCAATTCTTC.

This clonotype has a handful of counts. The chain is built from TRBV6-5 and TRBJ2-1; D call uncertain. The germline V and J ends were trimmed by 5 bases and 8 bases, with 10 bases remaining between them. In germline, CDR1 is MNHEY, CDR2 SVGAGI. The CDR3 is 12 residues long. DNA of the CDR3: TGTGCCAGCAGTCCCGGTAGCCATGAGCAGTTCTTC. Its protein is CASSPGSHEQFF.

V and J are TRBV11-2 and TRBJ1-2; possibly TRBD1 for D (6 bases). This CDR3 is 13 amino acids long. CDR1 is SGHAT and CDR2 is FQNNGV in the germline V gene. V was clipped by 7 bases and J by 12 bases, with 21 bases between them. CDR3 in DNA: TGTGCCAGCACTCAGGGAGGGGGTAGAGGCCACACCTTC. This encodes CASTQGGGRGHTF.

With regard to this clonotype: A read error may account for a junction end that differs from germline. V usage is TRBV6-5 and J usage is TRBJ2-7; 9 bases fit TRBD2. This CDR3 spans 16 amino acids. The germline V gene has CDR1 MNHEY and CDR2 SVGAGI. The CDR3 here is CVSSLPWIAGVNEQYF. In DNA, the CDR3 is TGTGTCAGCAGCTTACCTTGGATAGCGGGAGTCAACGAGCAGTACTTC.

About this clonotype itself: A read error may produce the germline difference seen at one junction end. The V gene is TRBV11-1, the J gene TRBJ2-2; 7 bases are a match to TRBD2. Germline V gene data show CDR1 as SGHAT and CDR2 as FQDESV (reference sequence). This CDR3 comprises 15 residues. CDR3 DNA: TGTGCCAGCAGGGTTATGGCGGGAGTGTCCGGGGAGCTGTGTTTT. This gives the protein CASRVMAGVSGELCF.

This clonotype was recorded a few times. V is TRBV6-5 and J is TRBJ2-2; 7 bases align to TRBD2. This CDR3 is 16 amino acids long. V lost 6 bases, J lost 13 bases, and 20 bases stayed unmatched. The germline V gene encodes CDR1 MNHEY and CDR2 SVGAGI. CDR3 sequence: CASRCTSARGTGMLFF. In nucleotides, the CDR3 is TGTGCCAGCAGGTGCACTAGCGCCCGAGGCACCGGGATGCTGTTTTTT.

This CDR3 reads CASSYNTGVGYTF. The CDR3 coding sequence is TGTGCCAGCAGCTACAATACCGGGGTTGGCTACACCTTC. This chain joins TRBV6-6 and TRBJ1-2; D unresolved. With 6 bases removed from V and 7 bases from J, the gap between germline ends came to 15 bases. CDR1 is MNHNY, CDR2 SVGAGI, per germline (reference sequence). The CDR3 is made up of 13 amino acids.

With regard to this clonotype: At one end the junction does not follow the germline gene, possibly because of a read error. The chain couples TRBV11-2 to TRBJ2-1; TRBD2 is a possible D gene (7 bases). CDR3 length: 14 residues. Germline values: CDR1 SGHAT, CDR2 FQNNGV. This CDR3 is CARSLGGTWNEQIF. CDR3 bases: TGTGCCAGAAGCCTCGGGGGGACATGGAATGAGCAGATCTTC.

Note on this clonotype: The conserved phenylalanine or tryptophan is not found at the CDR3 terminus, so this likely reflects a read error. The DNA is left out, because the CDR3 cannot be placed on it with certainty; the CDR3 is given as TCRdb lists it. The V gene is TRBV6-2 or TRBV6-3, the J gene TRBJ2-5. Germline CDR1 and CDR2: MNHEY and SVGEGT. The CDR3 spans 14 amino acids, including both terminal residues. The CDR3 sequence: CASSYDGLGETRYI.

With regard to this clonotype: The missing conserved phenylalanine or tryptophan at the end of this CDR3 makes a read error likely. This sequence joins TRBV6-5 and TRBJ1-1; possible D gene TRBD1, 6 bases. Germline values: CDR1 MNHEY, CDR2 SVGAGI. V lost 8 bases and J lost 10, with 20 bases in between. The CDR3 is 13 amino acids. The CDR3 reads CASGWNRDAGAFL. The CDR3 DNA sequence: TGTGCCAGCGGTTGGAACAGGGACGCTGGAGCTTTCCTT.

Of note for this clonotype: Germline and junction disagree at one end, which may indicate a read error. This chain uses TRBV11-2 with TRBJ2-3, with D perhaps TRBD2 (6 bases). The CDR3 runs to 16 residues. Germline V gene data show CDR1 as SGHAT and CDR2 as FQNNGV. The CDR3, as DNA: TGTGCCAACAGCCCGGGGGAGACGTCGAGCGCAGATACGCAGTATTTT. Its translation is CANSPGETSSADTQYF.

As to this clonotype: The conserved final phenylalanine or tryptophan is absent from the CDR3, which likely points to a read error. The V gene is TRBV5-4, the J gene TRBJ2-3; D possibly uses TRBD1 or TRBD2 (5 bases each). Germline CDR1 SGHNT, CDR2 YYREEE (reference sequence). The CDR3 length is 17 residues. The CDR3 protein is CVSSVDGHPPPTDTQYS. The CDR3 DNA reads as TGCGTCAGTAGCGTAGACGGACACCCTCCACCCACAGATACGCAGTATTCT.

Of note for this clonotype: At one end the junction does not follow the germline gene, possibly because of a read error. The chain is built from TRBV29-1 and TRBJ1-1; TRBD1 matches at 7 bases. Germline CDR1 SQVTM, CDR2 ANQGSEA. This CDR3 spans 12 amino acids. CDR3 DNA sequence: TGCAGTGTCGAGACAGGGAGCTCTGAAGCCTTCTTT. Translated, it gives CSVETGSSEAFF.

J is TRBJ1-4 and V is TRBV5-1; D is unclear. CDR1 and CDR2 (germline): SGHRS, YFSETQ. Trimming took 1 base from V and 8 from J, leaving 9 bases between them. CDR3 length: 13 amino acids. CDR3 DNA sequence: TGCGCCAGCAGCTTGTTCACAAAAGAAAAACTGTTTTTT. Protein sequence: CASSLFTKEKLFF.

Turning to this clonotype: Compared with germline, one end of the junction differs, possibly owing to a read error. The gene calls are TRBV29-1 and TRBJ2-1; 7 nucleotides align to TRBD2. Germline V gene data show CDR1 as SQVTM and CDR2 as ANQGSEA. The CDR3 runs 14 residues. CDR3 amino acids: CNAAGLADYNEQLF. Here the CDR3 DNA reads TGTAACGCCGCCGGGCTAGCGGACTACAATGAGCAGCTCTTC.

Remarks on this clonotype: A junction boundary mismatches the germline segment, possibly from a read error. This chain uses TRBV7-9 with TRBJ2-3; D may match TRBD1 or TRBD2 (5 bases each). The CDR3 has 16 amino acids. Germline V gene sequence: CDR1 SEHNR, CDR2 FQNEAQ (reference sequence). This chain's CDR3 is CASGSPRGVSTGTQYF. The CDR3 nucleotides are TGTGCCAGCGGCTCGCCGCGAGGGGTTAGCACAGGTACGCAGTATTTT. The variable domain in full, completed from reference TRBV7-9 and TRBJ2-3, reads DTGVSQNPRHKITKRGQNVTFRCDPISEHNRLYWYRQTLGQGPEFLTYFQNEAQLEKSRLLSDRFSAERPKGSFSTLEIQRTEQGDSAMYLCASGSPRGVSTGTQYFGPGTRLTVL.

By sample share, this clonotype is medium-sized. The J gene is TRBJ1-1, the V gene TRBV4-3; 7 nucleotides match TRBD1. The V and J ends lost 3 bases and 5 bases, in that order; junction bases with no gene match: 6. The CDR3 spans 14 residues. Looked up from germline, CDR1 is LGHNA and CDR2 is YSLEER. The CDR3 reads CASSHDRAVTEAFF. For the CDR3, the DNA is TGCGCCAGCAGCCACGACAGGGCGGTAACTGAAGCTTTCTTT.

A word on this clonotype: Relative to the germline gene, one junction end is altered; a read error may explain this. The chain is built from TRBV11-3 and TRBJ2-3, with D uncertain. CDR1 is SGHNT and CDR2 is YENEEA in the germline V gene. CDR3 length equals 14 residues. The CDR3 DNA reads TGTGCCAGCAGCTTGGATGGGCCCACAAATACACAGTATTTT. It encodes CASSLDGPTNTQYF.